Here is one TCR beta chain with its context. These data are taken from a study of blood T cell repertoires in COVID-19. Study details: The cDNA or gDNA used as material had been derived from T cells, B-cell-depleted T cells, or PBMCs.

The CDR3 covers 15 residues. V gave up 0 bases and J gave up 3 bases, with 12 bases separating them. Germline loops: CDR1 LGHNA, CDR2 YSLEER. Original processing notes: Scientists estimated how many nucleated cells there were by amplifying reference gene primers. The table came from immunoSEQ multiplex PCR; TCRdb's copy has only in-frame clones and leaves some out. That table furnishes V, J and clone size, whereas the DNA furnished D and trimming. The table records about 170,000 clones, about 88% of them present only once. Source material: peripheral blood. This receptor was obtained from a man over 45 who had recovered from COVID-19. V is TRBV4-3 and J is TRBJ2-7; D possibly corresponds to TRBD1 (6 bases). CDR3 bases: TGCGCCAGCAGCCAAGAGGATAGGGGGTACTACGAGCAGTACTTC. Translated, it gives CASSQEDRGYYEQYF.